This entry lists 21 T cell receptor beta chains sequenced from one sample in a study of blood T cell repertoires in COVID-19. Generated by immunoSEQ multiplex PCR, the TCRdb table keeps only in-frame clones and is missing some. The table has some 77,000 clones, roughly 89% seen once. The material sequenced was peripheral blood. The receptors were sampled from a woman older than 75 with active or convalescent COVID-19.

J is TRBJ1-1 and V is TRBV29-1, with D perhaps matching TRBD1 (5 bases). Trimming removed 4 bases from V and 4 bases from J, with 10 bases in between. Germline CDR1 SQVTM, CDR2 ANQGSEA. This CDR3 has 12 residues. The CDR3 reads CSVGAGGTEAFF. The CDR3 DNA reads TGCAGCGTTGGGGCGGGGGGCACTGAAGCTTTCTTT.

This chain joins TRBV28 and TRBJ2-7; the D is unclear. CDR1 MDHEN and CDR2 SYDVKM come from the germline V gene. The CDR3 is made up of 11 amino acids. V was trimmed by 6 bases and J by 3 bases, leaving 6 bases between them. The CDR3 DNA is TGTGCCAGCAGCGCGATCTACGAGCAGTACTTC. This encodes CASSAIYEQYF.

The chain recombines TRBV27 with TRBJ2-1; 10 bases fit TRBD1. Germline V lookup: CDR1 MNHEY, CDR2 SMNVEV (reference sequence). This CDR3 has 19 amino acids. With V trimmed by 4 bases and J by 1 base, 13 bases remained unmatched. The CDR3 loop is CASSYPGTGDPLSYNEQFF. CDR3 DNA sequence: TGTGCCAGCAGTTACCCCGGGACAGGGGACCCCCTATCCTACAATGAGCAGTTCTTC.

This chain connects TRBV9 to TRBJ1-4; 9 bases line up with TRBD1. The CDR3 is made up of 14 amino acids. The germline gives CDR1 SGDLS, CDR2 YYNGEE. The ends lost 3 bases at V and 5 bases at J; junction bases unmatched: 2. The CDR3 nucleotides are TGTGCCAGCAGCGACGGACAGGGGAATGAAAAACTGTTTTTT. Protein sequence: CASSDGQGNEKLFF.

The rearrangement links TRBV28 to TRBJ1-1; 7 positions match TRBD1. Trimming at V came to 5 bases and at J to 3 bases, leaving 9 bases not matched to a gene. Germline-derived CDR1 and CDR2 are MDHEN and SYDVKM. The CDR3 extends over 15 amino acids. The CDR3 nucleotides read TGTGCCAGCAGTCTACAGGGGTTCGTTCACACTGAAGCTTTCTTT. Protein: CASSLQGFVHTEAFF.

This clone was detected once. The rearrangement uses TRBV28 and TRBJ2-3; 12 positions match TRBD2. With V trimmed by 3 bases and J by 4 bases, 5 bases remained unmatched. The CDR3 covers 16 residues. Germline CDR1 MDHEN, CDR2 SYDVKM. The CDR3 loop is CASSLTSGSGADTQYF. The DNA of the CDR3 is TGTGCCAGCAGTTTGACTAGCGGGAGTGGTGCAGATACGCAGTATTTT.

The rearrangement joins TRBV27 to TRBJ1-6, with D perhaps matching TRBD1 (6 bases). CDR3 size: 12 residues. The V gene's germline CDR1 is MNHEY and CDR2 SMNVEV (reference sequence). Trimming shortened V by 6 bases and J by 9 bases, and 9 bases separated the two germline ends. The CDR3 bases are TGTGCCAGCAGCGGACAGTTTTCACCCCTCCACTTT. Encoded protein: CASSGQFSPLHF.

This chain joins TRBV14 and TRBJ1-5; possible D gene TRBD1, 6 bases. This CDR3 contains 15 residues. Germline V gives CDR1 SGHDN, CDR2 FVKESK. Deletions cut 3 bases from V and 3 bases from J, with 12 bases between. This chain's CDR3 is CASSQIQGNNQPQHF. CDR3 sequence (DNA): TGTGCCAGCAGCCAGATACAGGGTAACAATCAGCCCCAGCATTTT.

The chain is built from TRBV28 and TRBJ2-7; 7 nucleotides line up with TRBD2. Germline CDR1 MDHEN, CDR2 SYDVKM. CDR3 length: 12 amino acids. V was clipped by 10 bases and J by 2 bases; unmatched bases: 5. CDR3 in amino acids: CATRAGAYEQYF. The CDR3 bases are TGTGCCACGAGGGCGGGGGCCTACGAGCAGTACTTC.

V is TRBV6-6 and J is TRBJ1-5, with TRBD1 matching over 8 bases. V lost 5 bases to trimming and J lost 2 bases; unmatched junction nucleotides: 8. This CDR3 is 16 amino acids long. The germline CDR1 and CDR2 sequences are MNHNY and SVGAGI (reference sequence). CDR3 residues: CASSPQGAQGNQPQHF. The DNA of the CDR3 is TGTGCCAGCAGTCCCCAGGGGGCGCAAGGCAATCAGCCCCAGCATTTT.

The J gene is TRBJ2-5, the V gene TRBV28; TRBD1 is a possible D gene (6 bases). Germline loops: CDR1 MDHEN, CDR2 SYDVKM. The CDR3 totals 12 residues. V lost 9 bases and J 5 bases, leaving 13 bases between the germline ends. The CDR3 nucleotides read TGTGCCAGTGCCAGGGGTGGTGAGACCCAGTACTTC. Its protein is CASARGGETQYF.

This clone has only one observation. The chain employs TRBV28 and TRBJ2-6, with 10 bases identical to TRBD1. This CDR3 comprises 16 residues. V lost 6 bases and J lost 4; bases outside the gene matches: 6. In germline, CDR1 is MDHEN, CDR2 SYDVKM. The DNA for the CDR3 is TGTGCCAGCAGCCATGGGACAGGGGTAGGGGCCAACGTCCTGACTTTC. It encodes CASSHGTGVGANVLTF.

V usage is TRBV18 and J usage is TRBJ2-7; 11 bases are a match to TRBD2. With V trimmed by 1 base and J by 2 bases, 4 bases remained unmatched. This CDR3 comprises 16 residues. Germline V gene sequence: CDR1 KGHSH, CDR2 LQKENI. CDR3 protein: CASSPQTSGITYEQYF. The CDR3 DNA sequence: TGTGCCAGCTCACCACAGACTAGCGGGATCACCTACGAGCAGTACTTC.

This chain links TRBV5-1 with TRBJ2-5, with 8 nucleotides matching TRBD2. V gave up 2 bases and J gave up 0 bases; unmatched junction bases: 3. The CDR3 sequence is 15 residues long. Germline CDR1 reads SGHRS; CDR2 reads YFSETQ. The CDR3 DNA sequence: TGCGCCAGCAGCTTTAGCGGGGTCAACCAAGAGACCCAGTACTTC. This encodes CASSFSGVNQETQYF.

V and J are TRBV19 and TRBJ2-2; D is uncertain. Germline-derived CDR1 and CDR2 are LNHDA and SQIVND (reference sequence). The CDR3 extends over 12 amino acids. Trimming stripped 9 bases from V and 0 bases from J, with 5 bases between. The DNA of the CDR3 is TGTGCCAGACAACCGAACACCGGGGAGCTGTTTTTT. Its translation: CARQPNTGELFF.

The chain combines TRBV7-9 with TRBJ1-5; tentatively, D is TRBD1 (6 bases). This CDR3 has 15 amino acids. Germline CDR1 and CDR2: SEHNR and FQNEAQ (reference sequence). Trimming took off 1 base at V and 2 bases at J, with 9 bases between the two ends. The CDR3 is CASSLESGGNQPQHF. The CDR3 nucleotides read TGTGCCAGCAGCTTAGAGTCAGGGGGCAATCAGCCCCAGCATTTT.

CDR3 DNA: TGTGCCAGCAGTTTGGCGGGAGCCGGGGAGACCCAGTACTTC. It encodes CASSLAGAGETQYF. V gene TRBV28 combines with J gene TRBJ2-5; TRBD2 agrees at 7 bases. Germline CDR1 MDHEN, CDR2 SYDVKM. V was clipped by 3 bases and J by 5 bases; unmatched bases: 6. This CDR3 contains 14 residues. Based on the CDR3 plus reference TRBV28 and TRBJ2-5, the full variable domain is DVKVTQSSRYLVKRTGEKVFLECVQDMDHENMFWYRQDPGLGLRLIYFSYDVKMKEKGDIPEGYSVSREKKERFSLILESASTNQTSMYLCASSLAGAGETQYFGPGTRLLVL.

The gene calls are TRBV7-9 and TRBJ2-1; 8 bases are shared with TRBD1. Losses at the gene ends were 2 bases for V and 9 bases for J; bases not matched to a gene: 9. The CDR3 is 15 residues long. CDR1 is SEHNR, CDR2 FQNEAQ, per germline (reference sequence). CDR3 sequence: CASSLRTGFLGEQFF. The CDR3, as DNA: TGTGCCAGCAGCTTACGGACAGGGTTTTTGGGTGAGCAGTTCTTC.

This clone was found once. The V gene is TRBV7-6, the J gene TRBJ1-6, with D perhaps TRBD1 (5 bases). Per the germline V gene, CDR1 is SGHVS and CDR2 is FNYEAQ. Trimming pared 2 bases from V and 7 bases from J, leaving 21 bases between. The CDR3 spans 18 residues. In DNA form, the CDR3 reads TGTGCCAGCAGCTTATTGACCCTAGGGACGCGGGGCAATTCACCCCTCCACTTT. This codes for CASSLLTLGTRGNSPLHF.

The chain employs TRBV5-5 and TRBJ1-4, with 10 bases fitting TRBD1. This CDR3 comprises 17 residues. The germline gives CDR1 SGHKS, CDR2 YYEKEE (reference sequence). V dropped 1 base and J dropped 7; count of bases not matched to a gene: 10. The CDR3 here is CASSLRETGTGVEKLFF. CDR3 sequence (DNA): TGTGCCAGCAGCTTGCGCGAGACCGGGACAGGGGTTGAAAAACTGTTTTTT.

The rearrangement links TRBV7-3 to TRBJ2-3, with D tentatively TRBD2 (5 bases). There are 14 residues in the CDR3. Trimming pared 2 bases from V and 2 bases from J, leaving 8 bases between. From germline, CDR1 is SGHTA and CDR2 FQGTGA. This CDR3 is CASSLSGDTDTQYF. The CDR3 nucleotides are TGTGCCAGCAGCTTATCCGGGGACACAGATACGCAGTATTTT.